This T cell receptor beta chain stems from a study of T cells after posttransplantation cyclophosphamide. Notes on the study in general: After PTCy, TRB diversity resembled that of CNI/methotrexate controls. Donor-recipient repertoire similarity was low at 1-2 months, rising over year one. Blood and skin or GI T cell repertoires showed limited TRB overlap.

This clone has a count of ten or more. Its target is unknown. TCRdb's copy holds only in-frame clones and misses some; the assay was immunoSEQ multiplex PCR. This sample comprises about 26,000 clones, none seen once only. Peripheral blood was collected from the related graft donor on the marrow donation day. The receptor was isolated from a man aged 50 to 60 in good health, CMV-negative, and a related stem cell transplant donor. Material for sequencing was PBMCs.

CDR3 DNA: TGTGCCAGTACGAGGGCAGGGGTGAGGTCTGGGGCCAACGTCCTGACTTTC. Amino acid sequence: CASTRAGVRSGANVLTF. The V and J genes are TRBV19 and TRBJ2-6, with a possible D match to TRBD1 (6 bases). The CDR3 runs to 17 residues. V shed 7 bases and J shed 1 base, with 17 bases lying between them. Germline CDR1 and CDR2: LNHDA and SQIVND (reference sequence). Drawing the rest from reference TRBV19 and TRBJ2-6, the complete variable domain is DGGITQSPKYLFRKEGQNVTLSCEQNLNHDAMYWYRQDPGQGLRLIYYSQIVNDFQKGDIAEGYSVSREKKESFPLTVTSAQKNPTAFYLCASTRAGVRSGANVLTFGAGSRLTVL.